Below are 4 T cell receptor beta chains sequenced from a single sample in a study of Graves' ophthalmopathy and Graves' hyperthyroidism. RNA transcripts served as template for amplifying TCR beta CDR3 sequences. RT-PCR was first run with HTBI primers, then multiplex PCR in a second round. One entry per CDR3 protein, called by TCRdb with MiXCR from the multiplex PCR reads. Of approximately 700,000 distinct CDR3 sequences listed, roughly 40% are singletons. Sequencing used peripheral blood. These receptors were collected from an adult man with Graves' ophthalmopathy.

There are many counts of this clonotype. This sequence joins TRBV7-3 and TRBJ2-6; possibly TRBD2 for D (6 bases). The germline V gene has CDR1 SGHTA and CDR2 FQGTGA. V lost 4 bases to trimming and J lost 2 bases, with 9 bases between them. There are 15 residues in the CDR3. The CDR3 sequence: CASSSGRPGANVLTF. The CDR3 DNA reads TGTGCCAGCAGCTCGGGGAGGCCTGGGGCCAACGTCCTGACTTTC.

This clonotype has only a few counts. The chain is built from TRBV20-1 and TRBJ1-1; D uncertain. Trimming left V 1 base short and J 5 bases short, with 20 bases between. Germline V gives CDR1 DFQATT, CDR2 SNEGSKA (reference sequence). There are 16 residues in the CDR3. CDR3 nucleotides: TGCAGTGCTAGAGGATCCGGCCGCACCGGGAAGACTGAAGCTTTCTTT. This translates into CSARGSGRTGKTEAFF.

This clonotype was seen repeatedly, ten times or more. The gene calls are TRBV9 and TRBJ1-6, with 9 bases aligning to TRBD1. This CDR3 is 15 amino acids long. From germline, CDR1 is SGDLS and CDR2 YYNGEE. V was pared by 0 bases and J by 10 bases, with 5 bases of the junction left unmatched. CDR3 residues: CASSVEGQGGSPLHF. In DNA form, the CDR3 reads TGTGCCAGCAGCGTAGAGGGACAGGGCGGGTCACCCCTCCACTTT.

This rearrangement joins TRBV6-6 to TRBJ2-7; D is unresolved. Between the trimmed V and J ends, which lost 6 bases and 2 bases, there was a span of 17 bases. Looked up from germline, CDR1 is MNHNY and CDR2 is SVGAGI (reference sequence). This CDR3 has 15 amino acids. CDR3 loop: CASRQTGSSAYEQYF. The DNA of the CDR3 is TGTGCCAGCAGGCAAACCGGGTCGTCAGCCTACGAGCAGTACTTC.